A selection of T cell receptor beta chains follows, all from one sample in a study of OX40 agonist ivuxolimab in advanced cancers. Using immunoSEQ multiplex PCR, the repertoire was profiled, and TCRdb retains in-frame clones only, with some absent. Of more than 45,000 clones listed, 70% to 90% are singletons. The specimen comprised CD4+ or CD8+ T cells sorted from blood, sampled in a trial of the OX40 agonist ivuxolimab. The source of these receptors is an adult with an advanced solid tumor such as melanoma, head and neck, liver or kidney cancer. The CDR3 runs from the conserved cysteine through the conserved F or W. Each record gives: J gene, CDR3 length, V gene, D gene, clone size, CDR3 protein, CDR3 DNA. D genes are given only for firm matches. For some rows the clone size is stated as once, few or many, or as a class when expanded; others skip it.

J: TRBJ1-3
length: 14
V: TRBV5-1
D: -
size: -
CDR3: CASSFPGTGNTIYF
DNA: TGCGCCAGCAGCTTTCCAGGCACTGGAAACACCATATATTTT

J: TRBJ2-1
length: 15
V: TRBV5-6
D: -
size: -
CDR3: CASSPERASYNEQFF
DNA: TGTGCCAGCAGCCCAGAGCGGGCCTCCTACAATGAGCAGTTCTTC

J: TRBJ2-3
length: 13
V: TRBV7-9
D: -
size: -
CDR3: CASSSLRVDTQYF
DNA: TGTGCCAGCAGCTCGCTTAGGGTGGATACGCAGTATTTT

J: TRBJ1-1
length: 14
V: TRBV28
D: -
size: once
CDR3: CASSRAGEITEAFF
DNA: TGTGCCAGCAGTAGAGCAGGGGAAATAACTGAAGCTTTCTTT

J: TRBJ2-2
length: 17
V: TRBV2
D: TRBD2
size: -
CDR3: CASTLTSKASNTGELFF
DNA: TGTGCCAGCACTTTGACTAGCAAGGCCTCAAACACCGGGGAGCTGTTTTTT

J: TRBJ2-3
length: 13
V: TRBV19
D: -
size: -
CDR3: CASSSRQSDTQYF
DNA: TGTGCCAGTAGTTCTCGACAGTCAGATACGCAGTATTTT

J: TRBJ2-5
length: 13
V: TRBV7-9
D: TRBD1
size: -
CDR3: CASSWDRRETQYF
DNA: TGTGCCAGCAGCTGGGACAGGAGGGAGACCCAGTACTTC

J: TRBJ1-5
length: 15
V: TRBV5-6
D: TRBD1
size: -
CDR3: CASSLKAGGDQPQHF
DNA: TGTGCCAGCAGCTTAAAAGCAGGGGGTGATCAGCCCCAGCATTTT

J: TRBJ1-3
length: 15
V: TRBV6-5
D: -
size: once
CDR3: CASSPTGAAGNTIYF
DNA: TGTGCCAGCAGCCCCACCGGAGCCGCTGGAAACACCATATATTTT

J: TRBJ2-1
length: 10
V: TRBV25-1
D: -
size: -
CDR3: CASSLDEQFF
DNA: TGTGCCAGCAGTCTTGATGAGCAGTTCTTC

J: TRBJ1-1
length: 10
V: TRBV21-1
D: -
size: -
CDR3: CASSKREAFF
DNA: TGTGCCAGCAGCAAAAGGGAAGCTTTCTTT